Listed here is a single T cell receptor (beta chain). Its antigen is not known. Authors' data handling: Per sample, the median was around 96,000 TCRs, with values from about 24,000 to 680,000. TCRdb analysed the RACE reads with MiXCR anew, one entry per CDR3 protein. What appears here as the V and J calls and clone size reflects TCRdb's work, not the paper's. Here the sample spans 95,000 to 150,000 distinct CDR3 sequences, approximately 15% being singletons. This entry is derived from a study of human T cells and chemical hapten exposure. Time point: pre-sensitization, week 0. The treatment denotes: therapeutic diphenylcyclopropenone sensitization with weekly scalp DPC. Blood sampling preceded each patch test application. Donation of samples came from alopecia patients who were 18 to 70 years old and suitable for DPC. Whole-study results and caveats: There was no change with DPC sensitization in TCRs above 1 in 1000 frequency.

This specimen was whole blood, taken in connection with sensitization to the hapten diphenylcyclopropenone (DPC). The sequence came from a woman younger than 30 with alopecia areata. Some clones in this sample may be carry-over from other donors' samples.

The CDR3 DNA sequence: TGTGCCAGTAGTATGCTAGGGACGGGACTTGAAAAACTGTTTTTT. The encoded protein is CASSMLGTGLEKLFF. The chain is built from TRBV19 and TRBJ1-4, with a possible D match to TRBD1 (5 bases). Germline lookup yields CDR1 LNHDA and CDR2 SQIVND (reference sequence). V shed 3 bases and J shed 7 bases, with 15 bases lying between them. This CDR3 has 15 amino acids.